Shown below are 27 T cell receptor beta chains from a single sample sequenced in a study of shared clonotypes between healthy human individuals. Cells designated naive CD8 were CD45RO-negative and were positively selected for CCR7, with terminally differentiated effector memory CD45RA+ cells excluded. Some clones are missing from TCRdb's copy, which holds only in-frame ones; the method was immunoSEQ multiplex PCR. The table records 600,000 or so clones, around 96% of them present only once. The sequenced material came from naive CD8+ T cells sorted from blood. These receptors came from a woman in her 30s in good health.

The CDR3 loop reads CASSLPIGSYEQYF. The DNA of the CDR3 is TGTGCCAGCAGCTTACCCATTGGGTCCTACGAGCAGTACTTC. V gene TRBV11-2 combines with J gene TRBJ2-7; D uncertain. With 2 bases removed from V and 1 base from J, the gap between germline ends came to 9 bases. This CDR3 is 14 amino acids long. CDR1 SGHAT and CDR2 FQNNGV come from the germline V gene.

The chain uses TRBV4-2 and TRBJ2-5; D unclear. CDR1 LGHNA and CDR2 YNFKEQ come from the germline V gene. The ends were cut back, 0 bases at V and 4 bases at J, with 6 bases in the middle. This CDR3 contains 13 residues. The CDR3, as DNA: TGTGCCAGCAGCCAAGATCTCCCAGAGACCCAGTACTTC. It translates to CASSQDLPETQYF.

CDR3 amino acids: CASRPGTGGGYGYTF. The CDR3 bases are TGTGCCAGTCGTCCCGGGACAGGGGGCGGGTATGGCTACACCTTC. The chain uses TRBV19 and TRBJ1-2; 12 nucleotides match TRBD1. The CDR3 covers 15 residues. The germline gives CDR1 LNHDA, CDR2 SQIVND (reference sequence). V lost 8 bases to trimming and J lost 5 bases; unmatched junction nucleotides: 9.

The chain couples TRBV28 to TRBJ2-1; a possible D gene is TRBD1 (5 bases). Germline values: CDR1 MDHEN, CDR2 SYDVKM. The CDR3 runs 15 residues. V was clipped by 0 bases and J by 2 bases, with 8 bases between them. The CDR3 is CASSLWGRAYNEQFF. Written as DNA, the CDR3 is TGTGCCAGCAGTTTATGGGGCAGGGCCTACAATGAGCAGTTCTTC. The full variable domain, completed using reference TRBV28 and TRBJ2-1, is DVKVTQSSRYLVKRTGEKVFLECVQDMDHENMFWYRQDPGLGLRLIYFSYDVKMKEKGDIPEGYSVSREKKERFSLILESASTNQTSMYLCASSLWGRAYNEQFFGPGTRLTVL.

This clone was detected a few times. The V and J genes are TRBV30 and TRBJ1-5; D possibly corresponds to TRBD1 (5 bases). The CDR3 consists of 15 residues. Trimming left V 8 bases short and J 3 bases short, with 20 bases between. Per the germline V gene, CDR1 is GTSNPN and CDR2 is SVGIG (reference sequence). The CDR3 loop reads CAMGGWGDLNQPQHF. CDR3 in DNA: TGTGCCATGGGCGGTTGGGGGGACCTCAATCAGCCCCAGCATTTT.

V is TRBV6-4 and J is TRBJ2-2, with a tentative D call TRBD1 (5 bases). V dropped 5 bases and J dropped 7 bases, with 8 bases sitting between them. Germline values: CDR1 MRHNA, CDR2 SNTAGT. The CDR3 spans 12 residues. CDR3 sequence reads: CASSWGNGELFF. DNA of the CDR3: TGTGCCAGCAGTTGGGGCAACGGGGAGCTGTTTTTT.

This chain uses TRBV6-5 with TRBJ2-1; D is ambiguous. This CDR3 is 12 amino acids long. Trimming shortened V by 2 bases and J by 9 bases, and 8 bases separated the two germline ends. From germline, CDR1 is MNHEY and CDR2 SVGAGI. CDR3 DNA: TGTGCCAGCAGTTACCTCCCCCCTGAGCAGTTCTTC. Translating gives CASSYLPPEQFF.

Concerning this clone: Additional DNA sequences in this sample encode the identical CDR3. This CDR3 reads CASSLAGTPYEQYF. CDR3 nucleotides: TGTGCCAGCAGTCTAGCGGGCACTCCCTACGAGCAGTACTTC. The rearrangement links TRBV28 to TRBJ2-7; 8 positions agree with TRBD2. Per germline, CDR1 MDHEN and CDR2 SYDVKM. V lost 5 bases to trimming and J lost 2 bases; unmatched junction nucleotides: 5. The CDR3 consists of 14 residues.

The chain links TRBV7-9 to TRBJ1-1; 8 positions agree with TRBD1. This CDR3 spans 13 amino acids. Germline V gene sequence: CDR1 SEHNR, CDR2 FQNEAQ (reference sequence). J was trimmed by 4 bases and V by 3 bases; bases with no gene match: 1. The CDR3 spells CASSLTGVTEAFF. CDR3 bases: TGTGCCAGCAGCTTGACAGGGGTCACTGAAGCTTTCTTT.

V is TRBV7-6 and J is TRBJ2-1; D ambiguous. Trimming pared 5 bases from V and 0 bases from J, leaving 17 bases between. Looked up from germline, CDR1 is SGHVS and CDR2 is FNYEAQ. CDR3 length: 17 residues. For the CDR3, the DNA is TGTGCCAGCAGCCCTACCATGTCCTTGAGCTCCTACAATGAGCAGTTCTTC. Translated: CASSPTMSLSSYNEQFF.

V and J are TRBV4-1 and TRBJ2-5; D gene ambiguous. V dropped 0 bases and J dropped 1 base, with 9 bases sitting between them. CDR3 length: 15 residues. Germline loops: CDR1 MGHRA, CDR2 YSYEKL. The CDR3: CASSQDRRAQETQYF. The CDR3 DNA sequence: TGCGCCAGCAGCCAAGATAGACGGGCCCAAGAGACCCAGTACTTC.

This clone was counted a single time. V and J are TRBV28 and TRBJ1-2; D is possibly TRBD1 (5 bases). The germline gives CDR1 MDHEN, CDR2 SYDVKM. Trimming removed 6 bases from V and 1 base from J, with 21 bases in between. The CDR3 contains 17 residues. The CDR3: CASSTLGPEQNNYGYTF. The CDR3 DNA reads TGTGCCAGCAGCACCCTGGGGCCGGAGCAGAATAACTATGGCTACACCTTC.

The table lists this clone with a count of one. The chain uses TRBV19 and TRBJ2-3; a weak D match, TRBD1 (5 bases). Trimming removed 4 bases at V and 9 bases at J, with 14 bases between. Germline assignment: CDR1 LNHDA and CDR2 SQIVND (reference sequence). CDR3 length: 13 residues. CDR3 bases: TGTGCCAGTAGTACCCCTGGACAAACCACGCAGTATTTT. Translated: CASSTPGQTTQYF.

In its sample, this clone was seen once. The CDR3 region has the DNA TGTGCCAGCAGCATTGCAGGAGCAGATACGCAGTATTTT. This sequence encodes CASSIAGADTQYF. The J gene is TRBJ2-3, the V gene TRBV5-6; D is uncertain. The CDR3 totals 13 residues. CDR1 and CDR2 from the germline V gene are SGHDT and YYEEEE. Trimming took off 4 bases at V and 4 bases at J, with 10 bases between the two ends.

This chain uses TRBV7-2 with TRBJ2-5, with no clear D. The CDR3 runs to 14 residues. The ends were cut back, 0 bases at V and 1 base at J, with 6 bases in the middle. In germline, CDR1 is SGHTA, CDR2 FQGNSA. CDR3 amino acids: CASSLARSQETQYF. CDR3 DNA sequence: TGTGCCAGCAGCTTAGCGAGGAGCCAAGAGACCCAGTACTTC.

The chain uses TRBV11-3 and TRBJ2-1, with D maybe TRBD2 (6 bases). The CDR3 has 20 amino acids. CDR1 SGHNT and CDR2 YENEEA come from the germline V gene. V gave up 10 bases and J gave up 0 bases, with 31 bases separating them. CDR3 in amino acids: CANPKPVLVGGASSYNEQFF. As DNA, the CDR3 is TGTGCCAACCCAAAGCCCGTTTTGGTGGGAGGTGCAAGCTCCTACAATGAGCAGTTCTTC.

The chain employs TRBV11-3 and TRBJ1-1, with 7 positions matching TRBD1. This CDR3 has 15 amino acids. J was trimmed by 1 base and V by 5 bases; bases with no gene match: 7. Germline loops: CDR1 SGHNT, CDR2 YENEEA. CDR3 DNA sequence: TGTGCCAGCAGCCCTAGAGGGGGCCCGAACACTGAAGCTTTCTTT. Amino acid sequence: CASSPRGGPNTEAFF.

The chain uses TRBV4-2 and TRBJ1-1, with a possible D match to TRBD1 (6 bases). The V end lost 0 bases, the J end lost 9 bases, and 14 bases lay between the germline ends. Germline CDR1 and CDR2: LGHNA and YNFKEQ. The CDR3 runs to 14 residues. The CDR3 DNA reads as TGTGCCAGCAGCCAAGATCGAACCGACAGGAAAGCTTTCTTT. This codes for CASSQDRTDRKAFF.

This clone was recorded once. The V call is TRBV28, the J call TRBJ2-7, with a tentative D call TRBD1 (6 bases). The CDR3 spans 14 residues. Trimming removed 5 bases at V and 4 bases at J, with 15 bases between. Germline V gene lookup returns CDR1 MDHEN and CDR2 SYDVKM. CDR3 coding DNA: TGTGCCAGCAGTGGTACAGGGTACGGTTACGAGCAGTACTTC. Translating it yields CASSGTGYGYEQYF.

V usage is TRBV28 and J usage is TRBJ2-5, with 8 bases aligning to TRBD1. Per the germline V gene, CDR1 is MDHEN and CDR2 is SYDVKM. The V segment lost 2 bases and the J segment 2 bases; nucleotides outside the gene matches: 10. This CDR3 spans 17 amino acids. CDR3 in amino acids: CASSLQAGQETQETQYF. CDR3 nucleotides: TGTGCCAGCAGTTTACAGGCGGGACAGGAGACGCAAGAGACCCAGTACTTC.

This chain joins TRBV5-8 and TRBJ2-3; the match to TRBD2 covers 11 bases. The length of the CDR3 is 17 residues. V gave up 0 bases and J gave up 4 bases; unmatched junction bases: 7. Germline assignment: CDR1 SGHTS and CDR2 YDEGEE. DNA of the CDR3: TGTGCCAGCAGCTTGGATCCTAGCGGGAGGTTCGCAGATACGCAGTATTTT. This codes for CASSLDPSGRFADTQYF.

The V and J genes are TRBV28 and TRBJ2-2; the D is unclear. The CDR3 has 15 residues. The ends were cut back, 3 bases at V and 1 base at J, with 9 bases in the middle. The V gene's germline CDR1 is MDHEN and CDR2 SYDVKM. The CDR3 DNA reads TGTGCCAGCAGTTTCTTACCCGGGAACACCGGGGAGCTGTTTTTT. Protein product: CASSFLPGNTGELFF.

Points on this clone: The sample holds other DNA sequences that translate to the same CDR3. This chain connects TRBV27 to TRBJ2-7, with TRBD1 identical over 9 bases. Germline V gives CDR1 MNHEY, CDR2 SMNVEV (reference sequence). Unmatched junction bases numbered 4, after V lost 6 bases and J lost 4 bases. The CDR3 has 13 amino acids. CDR3 in amino acids: CASRGGTGYEQYF. The CDR3 DNA reads as TGTGCCAGCAGGGGCGGGACAGGGTACGAGCAGTACTTC.

The J gene is TRBJ2-1, the V gene TRBV29-1; D gene ambiguous. Trimming stripped 2 bases from V and 2 bases from J, with 10 bases between. This CDR3 contains 14 residues. Per the germline V gene, CDR1 is SQVTM and CDR2 is ANQGSEA. Written as DNA, the CDR3 is TGCAGCGTTGAACGGCCAGATCCCTACAATGAGCAGTTCTTC. Residues: CSVERPDPYNEQFF.

The V gene is TRBV28, the J gene TRBJ1-1, with D hard to call. CDR3 size: 12 residues. The V end was cut by 1 base, the J end by 6 bases, with 6 bases between. Germline CDR1 reads MDHEN; CDR2 reads SYDVKM. CDR3 sequence: CASSLYGPEAFF. As DNA, the CDR3 is TGTGCCAGCAGTTTATACGGACCTGAAGCTTTCTTT.

The gene calls are TRBV19 and TRBJ1-3; the D gene is possibly TRBD1 (6 bases). This CDR3 has 14 residues. The V gene's germline CDR1 is LNHDA and CDR2 SQIVND (reference sequence). Deletions cut 3 bases from V and 4 bases from J, with 10 bases between. The CDR3 nucleotides read TGTGCCAGTAGTATTGGGGGCGTCGGAAACACCATATATTTT. It yields the protein CASSIGGVGNTIYF.

The V gene is TRBV28, the J gene TRBJ2-5, with a tentative D call TRBD1 (5 bases). The CDR3 totals 16 residues. V lost 4 bases, J lost 0 bases, and 15 bases lay in between. Germline values: CDR1 MDHEN, CDR2 SYDVKM. The CDR3 sequence is CASSSPTEMYQETQYF. The CDR3 coding sequence is TGTGCCAGCAGTTCTCCGACAGAGATGTACCAAGAGACCCAGTACTTC.